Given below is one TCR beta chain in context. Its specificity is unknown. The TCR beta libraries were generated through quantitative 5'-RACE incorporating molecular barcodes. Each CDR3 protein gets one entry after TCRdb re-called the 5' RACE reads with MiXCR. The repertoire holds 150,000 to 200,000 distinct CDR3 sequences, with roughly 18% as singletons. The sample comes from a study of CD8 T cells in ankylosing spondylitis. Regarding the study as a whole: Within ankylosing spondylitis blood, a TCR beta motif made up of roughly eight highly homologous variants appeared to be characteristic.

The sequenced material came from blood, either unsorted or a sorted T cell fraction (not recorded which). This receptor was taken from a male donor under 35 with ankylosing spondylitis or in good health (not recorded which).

The CDR3 reads CASIPDRGANEQFF. The CDR3 coding sequence is TGTGCCAGCATTCCGGACAGGGGGGCCAATGAGCAGTTCTTC. The V and J genes are TRBV27 and TRBJ2-1; 10 nucleotides align to TRBD1. V gave up 7 bases and J gave up 6 bases; unmatched junction bases: 6. The length of the CDR3 is 14 residues. CDR1 and CDR2 (germline): MNHEY, SMNVEV (reference sequence).